This T cell receptor beta chain was recovered during a study of shared clonotypes between healthy human individuals. Study-wide points: Limited genetic and exposure-history diversity came from having few donors. Apart from blood, nothing was sampled; tissue repertoires likely differ.

Every immunoSEQ plate was one replicate of a subset's evenly spread DNA. Clones were sequenced by immunoSEQ multiplex PCR, and TCRdb holds only the in-frame ones, with some missing. The table records around 700,000 clones, roughly 72% of them present only once. Researchers partitioned CD4+ cells into CD45RA+ naive and CD45RA-negative memory subsets. In its sample, this clone was seen many times. Its antigen is still unknown. Trimming stripped 6 bases from V and 6 bases from J, with 19 bases between. Germline CDR1 SGHRS, CDR2 YFSETQ. This CDR3 is built from 14 residues. Material for sequencing was memory CD4+ T cells sorted from blood. Stated subset: CD45RA-negative fraction. The chain uses TRBV5-1 and TRBJ2-7; D is possibly TRBD2 (5 bases). The sequence was collected from a woman aged 25-40 years in good health. CDR3 DNA: TGCGCCAGCATGAACAACCTAGGGAGCGGCGAGCAGTACTTC. Translating gives CASMNNLGSGEQYF.